The 13 T cell receptor beta chains below all came from one sample that was sequenced in a study of CD8+ T cells in alopecia areata. RNA extraction and reverse transcription yielded cDNA as sequencing template. The data were produced by immunoSEQ multiplex PCR, yet TCRdb's version contains in-frame clones alone and is incomplete. The data show around 100,000 clones, around 53% seen once. The treatment was: oral pan-JAK inhibitor, 5-10 mg twice daily. This specimen was CD8+ T cells sorted from blood, taken at week 24, from a patient treated with tofacitinib. These receptor sequences come from a human donor with alopecia areata.

The genes are TRBV2 and TRBJ2-5, with a weak D call TRBD2 (5 bases). Germline V gene sequence: CDR1 SNHLY, CDR2 FYNNEI. The length of the CDR3 is 10 residues. V gave up 8 bases and J gave up 5 bases, with 6 bases separating them. The CDR3 DNA is TGTGCCAGCTGCGGGGAGACCCAGTACTTC. Translated, it gives CASCGETQYF.

The chain employs TRBV6-5 and TRBJ2-5, with a tentative D call TRBD1 (6 bases). The CDR3 totals 14 residues. Germline V CDR1 and CDR2: MNHEY, SVGAGI. The V end was cut by 3 bases, the J end by 5 bases, with 13 bases between. The CDR3 nucleotides read TGTGCCAGCAGTTATTCGACAGGCCGGGAGACCCAGTACTTC. This encodes CASSYSTGRETQYF.

The sample holds a few counts of this clone. This chain connects TRBV6-4 to TRBJ2-1, with 9 positions matching TRBD2. V lost 11 bases to trimming and J lost 4 bases; unmatched junction nucleotides: 9. Germline CDR1 MRHNA, CDR2 SNTAGT. This CDR3 contains 14 residues. The CDR3 sequence is CAPLAGRPYNEQFF. In nucleotides, the CDR3 is TGTGCCCCGCTAGCGGGGCGGCCATACAATGAGCAGTTCTTC.

The chain links TRBV27 to TRBJ2-5, with 7 bases fitting TRBD1. The trim removed 2 bases at V and 5 bases at J, leaving 8 bases unmatched. The CDR3 is made up of 15 amino acids. Germline-derived CDR1 and CDR2 are MNHEY and SMNVEV (reference sequence). The CDR3 loop reads CASSLQRQGWETQYF. CDR3 bases: TGTGCCAGCAGTTTACAACGACAGGGTTGGGAGACCCAGTACTTC.

The chain links TRBV7-9 to TRBJ2-7; the D is unclear. Germline-derived CDR1 and CDR2 are SEHNR and FQNEAQ (reference sequence). V shed 5 bases and J shed 0 bases, with 8 bases lying between them. The CDR3 has 13 residues. In nucleotides, the CDR3 is TGTGCCAGCAGCCAACTCCCCTCCTACGAGCAGTACTTC. Translation gives CASSQLPSYEQYF.

The chain recombines TRBV10-3 with TRBJ2-1; D is perhaps TRBD1 or TRBD2 (5 bases each). Germline lookup yields CDR1 ENHRY and CDR2 SYGVKD. This CDR3 region has 13 residues. V lost 10 bases and J lost 8, with 18 bases in between. This chain's CDR3 is CATRDPTGDEQFF. The CDR3 DNA is TGTGCCACCAGGGACCCTACCGGGGATGAGCAGTTCTTC.

The CDR3 bases are TGTGCCAGCAGCCGGACGGGGAGAGGAGAAAAACTGTTTTTT. It translates to CASSRTGRGEKLFF. This chain connects TRBV7-9 to TRBJ1-4, with D unresolved. V gave up 5 bases and J gave up 8 bases, with 15 bases separating them. Germline V lookup: CDR1 SEHNR, CDR2 FQNEAQ (reference sequence). The CDR3 totals 14 residues.

This clone was picked up a small number of times. This chain connects TRBV7-8 to TRBJ2-1; D gene unclear. The germline V gene encodes CDR1 SGHVS and CDR2 FQNEAQ. This CDR3 comprises 13 residues. Trimming cost V 1 base and J 7 bases, with 8 bases left between them. CDR3 DNA: TGTGCCAGCAGCTTAGTCGGCTCAAATGAGCAGTTCTTC. Translating gives CASSLVGSNEQFF.

This chain joins TRBV5-6 and TRBJ2-7; 9 positions agree with TRBD1. Trimming at V came to 5 bases and at J to 6 bases, leaving 9 bases not matched to a gene. Germline V gene sequence: CDR1 SGHDT, CDR2 YYEEEE. The CDR3 is 14 residues long. CDR3 in amino acids: CASSQGQGSAEQYF. The DNA of the CDR3 is TGTGCCAGCAGTCAGGGACAGGGATCAGCCGAGCAGTACTTC. The complete variable domain, with remaining parts taken from reference TRBV5-6 and TRBJ2-7, reads DAGVTQSPTHLIKTRGQQVTLRCSPKSGHDTVSWYQQALGQGPQFIFQYYEEEERQRGNFPDRFSGHQFPNYSSELNVNALLLGDSALYLCASSQGQGSAEQYFGPGTRLTVT.

V usage is TRBV4-1 and J usage is TRBJ2-7; 7 bases agree with TRBD2. Trimming at V came to 0 bases and at J to 1 base, leaving 6 bases not matched to a gene. Germline-derived CDR1 and CDR2 are MGHRA and YSYEKL. CDR3 length: 16 amino acids. The DNA of the CDR3 is TGCGCCAGCAGCCAAGAGGATTGGGGGGGATCCTACGAGCAGTACTTC. It encodes CASSQEDWGGSYEQYF.

The genes are TRBV9 and TRBJ1-2; D is undetermined. There are 13 residues in the CDR3. Germline CDR1 SGDLS, CDR2 YYNGEE. V lost 1 base and J lost 3, with 7 bases in between. CDR3 nucleotide sequence: TGTGCCAGCAGCGTAACAGTCGACTATGGCTACACCTTC. Translated: CASSVTVDYGYTF.

Note on this clone: The same CDR3 also results from other DNA sequences found in this sample. The rearrangement links TRBV30 to TRBJ1-1, with D possibly TRBD1 on 5 matching bases. In germline, CDR1 is GTSNPN, CDR2 SVGIG (reference sequence). The CDR3 is 12 amino acids. V lost 5 bases and J lost 1, with 8 bases in between. CDR3 sequence (DNA): TGTGCCTGGGGGACGGGGAACACTGAAGCTTTCTTT. It specifies CAWGTGNTEAFF. The whole variable domain, remainder taken from reference TRBV30 and TRBJ1-1, is SQTIHQWPATLVQPVGSPLSLECTVEGTSNPNLYWYRQAAGRGLQLLFYSVGIGQISSEVPQNLSASRPQDRQFILSSKKLLLSDSGFYLCAWGTGNTEAFFGQGTRLTVV.

This rearrangement joins TRBV13 to TRBJ2-5; tentative D call: TRBD2 (5 bases). The germline V gene encodes CDR1 PRHDT and CDR2 FYEKMQ (reference sequence). This CDR3 is built from 15 residues. V lost 0 bases, J lost 2 bases, and 10 bases lay in between. CDR3 DNA: TGTGCCAGCAGCTTAGGGGGAGCGCCACAAGAGACCCAGTACTTC. Encoded protein: CASSLGGAPQETQYF.